Listed below are T cell receptor beta chains from one sample, sequenced in a study of blood T cell repertoires in COVID-19. Clones were sequenced by immunoSEQ multiplex PCR, and TCRdb holds only the in-frame ones, with some missing. The sample has around 360,000 clones, more than 70% seen once. Sequenced sample: PBMCs or T cells enriched from blood (not recorded which). These receptors were collected from a man aged 35-49 years in a cohort exposed to, infected with or recovered from COVID-19 (not recorded which). Both conserved end residues are part of each CDR3.

TRBV2	TRBJ1-1	CASRESGGSDPEAFF
TRBV5-4	TRBJ2-1	CASSFNSGFAYNEQFF
TRBV15	TRBJ1-1	CATSPGGQWAFF
TRBV12-5	TRBJ1-2	CASGLYTPRTGGYGYTF
TRBV19	TRBJ2-1	CASSITSGKSYNEQFF
TRBV5-1	TRBJ2-1	CASSPGVVEQFF
TRBV5-1	TRBJ2-3	CASSLYSSRRADTQYF
TRBV5-1	TRBJ2-1	CASSLDSSGSFHEQFF
TRBV2	TRBJ2-7	CASNRDSYEQYF
TRBV30	TRBJ1-1	CAWSGQRNTEAFF
TRBV5-1	TRBJ2-1	CASSISGLGYNEQFF
TRBV3-1/TRBV3-2	TRBJ2-2	CASSQSTNTGELFF
TRBV2	TRBJ2-2	CASSALSGRAAGELFF
TRBV10-3	TRBJ2-7	CASSRLAGEEYEQYF
TRBV5-1	TRBJ1-4	CASSPAVGNEKLFF
TRBV4-2	TRBJ2-5	CASSQGANGRAGETQYF
TRBV25-1	TRBJ1-2	CASNGGSFNYGYTF
TRBV30	TRBJ1-3	CAWSVSTRGGNTIYF
TRBV27	TRBJ2-6	CASSLLGGAAGANVLTF
TRBV5-4	TRBJ1-2	CASSLEGSNYGYTF
TRBV28	TRBJ2-5	CASTSGDWIQETQYF
TRBV5-1	TRBJ2-5	CASSVLPGLDVETQYF
TRBV5-4	TRBJ2-2	CASSLFGGRAAGELFF
TRBV2	TRBJ1-2	CASSERGGGYGYTF
TRBV7-9	TRBJ2-3	CASSFSGGTDTQYF
TRBV11-1	TRBJ1-4	CASSSTGSSEKLFF
TRBV13	TRBJ1-4	CASSAADNEKLFF
TRBV5-6	TRBJ2-5	CASSLGTGVVETQYF
TRBV11-2	TRBJ2-2	CASSSRGLQNTGELFF
TRBV30	TRBJ2-1	CAWRGDWRRNNEQFF
TRBV19	TRBJ1-1	CASRDRVGAEAFF
TRBV18	TRBJ2-5	CASSPRGGETQYF
TRBV6-5	TRBJ1-1	CASSPPRGLNTEAFF
TRBV2	TRBJ2-5	CASSDGQGAETQYF
TRBV18	TRBJ1-1	CASSPSVDTEAFF